This T cell receptor (beta chain) was profiled in a study of radiation and T cells in renal cell carcinoma. Study outcomes and limitations: Baseline intratumoral clonotype presence is unknown without pretreatment biopsies.

The germline V gene encodes CDR1 MDHEN and CDR2 SYDVKM. The CDR3 runs to 18 residues. V was cut by 0 bases and J by 2 bases, with 17 bases left in between. Noted time point: baseline pretreatment blood. Documented treatment: 15 Gy SBRT to primary tumor, nephrectomy 4 weeks later. The tumor was a clear cell renal cell carcinoma. In the case of this clone: The antigen is not known.

Sequenced by immunoSEQ multiplex PCR; TCRdb stores in-frame clones only, minus some. Among 100,000 to 150,000 clones listed, roughly 80% were seen once. This chain joins TRBV28 and TRBJ1-5; D unresolved. The sample was blood, taken from a patient whose treatment included radiotherapy and nephrectomy. The source is a woman aged 55-70 years with renal cell carcinoma. The CDR3 DNA follows: TGTGCCAGCAGTTTATGGCGGGATTACCCGCCGGGCAATCAGCCCCAGCATTTT. Translating it yields CASSLWRDYPPGNQPQHF. Full variable domain (outside the CDR3, taken from reference TRBV28 and TRBJ1-5): DVKVTQSSRYLVKRTGEKVFLECVQDMDHENMFWYRQDPGLGLRLIYFSYDVKMKEKGDIPEGYSVSREKKERFSLILESASTNQTSMYLCASSLWRDYPPGNQPQHFGDGTRLSIL.